The 15 T cell receptor beta chains below all came from one sample that was sequenced in a study of CD8 T cells in Susac syndrome. After extraction with the RNeasy kit, roughly 0.5 to 1 ug of the RNA was reverse transcribed using random hexamers. Using its own MiXCR run on the immunoSEQ multiplex PCR reads, TCRdb lists one record per CDR3 protein. The table includes around 140,000 distinct CDR3 sequences, approximately 79% detected once. The sample taken for sequencing was CD8+ T cells from PBMCs. The source of these receptors is a human donor with multiple sclerosis.

This clonotype was seen a handful of times. This sequence joins TRBV11-3 and TRBJ2-2; a weak D match, TRBD2 (7 bases). The CDR3 runs to 20 residues. Germline CDR1 and CDR2: SGHNT and YENEEA. V lost 5 bases and J lost 3, with 28 bases in between. The CDR3 DNA reads as TGTGCCAGCAGCCACAGGGACTCTCCGAAGGGGACTACCGACACCGGGGAGCTGTTTTTT. This translates into CASSHRDSPKGTTDTGELFF.

This clonotype has more than one count but fewer than ten. This chain connects TRBV6-2 or TRBV6-3 to TRBJ2-7; D unresolved. CDR1 and CDR2 from the germline V gene are MNHEY and SVGEGT. The CDR3 sequence is 14 residues long. Trimming left V 5 bases short and J 0 bases short, with 11 bases between. Here the CDR3 DNA reads TGTGCCAGCAGTACCCTCAGGAGCTCCTACGAGCAGTACGTC. Its translation is CASSTLRSSYEQYV.

The chain joins TRBV7-9 to TRBJ1-2; no firm D call. The length of the CDR3 is 14 residues. V was pared by 2 bases and J by 6 bases, with 13 bases between. Germline loops: CDR1 SEHNR, CDR2 FQNEAQ (reference sequence). The CDR3 loop is CASSLNLEADGYTF. DNA for the CDR3: TGTGCCAGCAGCTTAAATCTGGAAGCGGATGGCTACACCTTC. Supplemented by reference TRBV7-9 and TRBJ1-2, the full variable domain reads DTGVSQNPRHKITKRGQNVTFRCDPISEHNRLYWYRQTLGQGPEFLTYFQNEAQLEKSRLLSDRFSAERPKGSFSTLEIQRTEQGDSAMYLCASSLNLEADGYTFGSGTRLTVV.

V and J are TRBV27 and TRBJ1-2; the D gene is possibly TRBD1 (5 bases). V dropped 6 bases and J dropped 9 bases, with 29 bases sitting between them. The CDR3 is 17 amino acids. Per the germline V gene, CDR1 is MNHEY and CDR2 is SMNVEV (reference sequence). CDR3 sequence: CASSPQNRIWDIWSYTF. The DNA of the CDR3 is TGTGCCAGCAGCCCACAGAACAGGATCTGGGATATCTGGAGCTACACCTTC.

CDR3 nucleotides: TGCAGTGCTAGAGCCGTCGACACGGCGGAGAATTCACCCCTCCACTTT. Protein product: CSARAVDTAENSPLHF. The rearrangement links TRBV20-1 to TRBJ1-6; D gene uncertain. CDR3 length: 16 residues. Germline CDR1 DFQATT, CDR2 SNEGSKA (reference sequence). Between the trimmed V and J ends, which lost 1 base and 7 bases, there was a span of 17 bases.

The gene calls are TRBV12-3 or TRBV12-4 and TRBJ2-5; possible D gene TRBD1, 6 bases. This CDR3 region has 15 residues. V shed 6 bases and J shed 2 bases, with 16 bases lying between them. The CDR3 reads CASSTDSFEQETQYF. The CDR3 DNA reads TGTGCCAGCAGCACGGACAGTTTTGAGCAAGAGACCCAGTACTTC.

This chain connects TRBV27 to TRBJ1-4; the match to TRBD1 covers 9 bases. This CDR3 comprises 16 residues. The germline CDR1 and CDR2 sequences are MNHEY and SMNVEV (reference sequence). Trimming removed 5 bases from V and 8 bases from J; junction bases left unmatched: 12. For the CDR3, the DNA is TGTGCCAGCAGTCCGCAACCGGGACAGGGTTACGAAAAACTGTTTTTT. Translated: CASSPQPGQGYEKLFF. The entire variable domain, with the rest obtained from reference TRBV27 and TRBJ1-4, is as follows: EAQVTQNPRYLITVTGKKLTVTCSQNMNHEYMSWYRQDPGLGLRQIYYSMNVEVTDKGDVPEGYKVSRKEKRNFPLILESPSPNQTSLYFCASSPQPGQGYEKLFFGSGTQLSVL.

This clonotype is a singleton in its sample. This sequence joins TRBV15 and TRBJ1-1; D might be TRBD1 (6 bases). V was pared by 3 bases and J by 4 bases, with 6 bases between. Germline CDR1 and CDR2: LNHNV and YYDKDF (reference sequence). This CDR3 spans 12 amino acids. This CDR3 reads CATSRDSTEAFF. CDR3 in DNA: TGTGCCACCAGCAGGGACAGCACTGAAGCTTTCTTT.

The CDR3 loop reads CASSYSNWYTRDNEQFF. The CDR3 DNA is TGTGCCAGCAGTTACTCGAATTGGTATACCCGGGACAATGAGCAGTTCTTC. The V and J genes are TRBV6-5 and TRBJ2-1; unclear D gene. Trimming took 0 bases from V and 5 from J, leaving 17 bases between them. Germline values: CDR1 MNHEY, CDR2 SVGAGI. The CDR3 is 17 amino acids.

V and J are TRBV29-1 and TRBJ1-1; 9 nucleotides align to TRBD1. The germline CDR1 and CDR2 sequences are SQVTM and ANQGSEA. Losses at the gene ends were 6 bases for V and 11 bases for J; bases not matched to a gene: 4. The CDR3 is made up of 10 amino acids. Here the CDR3 DNA reads TGCAGCGTCGTGACAGGGGGGGCTTTCTTT. Its protein product is CSVVTGGAFF.

The rearrangement uses TRBV7-9 and TRBJ1-2; no clear D gene. Per germline, CDR1 SEHNR and CDR2 FQNEAQ (reference sequence). V lost 3 bases to trimming and J lost 1 base, with 6 bases between them. CDR3 length: 13 residues. The CDR3 protein is CASSFEDNYGYTF. Here the CDR3 DNA reads TGTGCCAGCAGCTTTGAAGATAACTATGGCTACACCTTC.

The chain employs TRBV4-1 and TRBJ2-5; TRBD2 matches at 10 bases. V was pared by 2 bases and J by 2 bases, with 8 bases of the junction left unmatched. This CDR3 comprises 17 residues. The V gene's germline CDR1 is MGHRA and CDR2 YSYEKL. The CDR3 reads CASSQITSGASQETQYF. The CDR3 DNA reads as TGCGCCAGCAGCCAAATAACTAGCGGGGCCTCACAAGAGACCCAGTACTTC.

This rearrangement joins TRBV19 to TRBJ2-1; 10 bases map to TRBD2. V lost 10 bases and J lost 6; bases outside the gene matches: 12. This CDR3 contains 15 residues. Looked up from germline, CDR1 is LNHDA and CDR2 is SQIVND (reference sequence). This CDR3 is CAISAIAGGPNEQFF. CDR3 nucleotide sequence: TGTGCCATTTCCGCAATAGCGGGGGGCCCCAATGAGCAGTTCTTC. The full variable domain, its missing parts supplied by reference TRBV19 and TRBJ2-1, is DGGITQSPKYLFRKEGQNVTLSCEQNLNHDAMYWYRQDPGQGLRLIYYSQIVNDFQKGDIAEGYSVSREKKESFPLTVTSAQKNPTAFYLCAISAIAGGPNEQFFGPGTRLTVL.

This chain connects TRBV24-1 to TRBJ2-1, with TRBD2 matching over 12 bases. Per the germline V gene, CDR1 is KGHDR and CDR2 is SFDVKD. This CDR3 region has 20 residues. V was clipped by 1 base and J by 0 bases; unmatched bases: 9. The DNA for the CDR3 is TGTGCCACCAGTGATTTTGCTAGCGGGGGGGTGTCCCCCTCCTACAATGAGCAGTTCTTC. Translated, it gives CATSDFASGGVSPSYNEQFF.

This chain links TRBV19 with TRBJ1-1; tentatively, D is TRBD1 (6 bases). CDR3 length: 14 amino acids. Germline loops: CDR1 LNHDA, CDR2 SQIVND (reference sequence). Between the trimmed V and J ends, which lost 6 bases and 1 base, there was a span of 12 bases. CDR3 residues: CASSWGHRNTEAFF. In DNA form, the CDR3 reads TGTGCCAGTAGCTGGGGACATAGGAACACTGAAGCTTTCTTT.